This T cell receptor beta chain appears in the sequencing data of a study of tumor and adjacent non-tumor tissue in lung cancer. At the level of the study: Patients were aged roughly 31 to 76, approximately 11 men and about five women, stage I to III.

As concerns this clonotype: One end of the junction is discordant with germline, which a read error may explain.

RNA was extracted from bulk tissue without any cell sorting. More than 3 cm separated this lung sample from the edge of the tumor. The CDR3 covers 16 residues. CDR1 SQVTM and CDR2 ANQGSEA come from the germline V gene. A modified ARM-PCR protocol with three rounds of nested PCR amplified TCRbeta. MiXCR, run by TCRdb on the multiplex PCR reads, gives a single entry per CDR3 protein. Among 70,000 to 90,000 distinct CDR3 sequences listed, approximately 80% were seen once. The sample taken for sequencing was distant non-tumor lung tissue. This clonotype was sampled from a man in his 60s with non-small cell lung cancer. The gene calls are TRBV29-1 and TRBJ2-6; 7 positions match TRBD1. CDR3 protein: CSVGVWTGPGANVLTF. In nucleotides, the CDR3 is TGCAGCGTTGGAGTATGGACAGGCCCTGGGGCCAACGTCCTGACATTC.